The next 26 T cell receptor beta chains were all read from a single sample in a study of cytomegalovirus exposure and HLA in healthy donors. Vbeta (60) and Jbeta (13) primers were used in the PCR. Assay: immunoSEQ multiplex PCR; the TCRdb copy retains only in-frame clones and omits some. The table has 100,000 to 150,000 clones, over 65% seen once. Material: PBMCs. The receptors stem from a man under 40 in good health and CMV-seropositive.

This clone turned up a few times. The chain uses TRBV28 and TRBJ2-7; 9 positions agree with TRBD1. The CDR3 has 17 residues. Germline lookup yields CDR1 MDHEN and CDR2 SYDVKM. V lost 6 bases, J lost 5 bases, and 17 bases stayed unmatched. CDR3 in DNA: TGTGCCAGCAGCCGTACAGGGGGCGGTCAGAGACGGAACGAGCAGTACTTC. Its translation: CASSRTGGGQRRNEQYF.

The J gene is TRBJ2-1, the V gene TRBV11-3; 8 bases are a match to TRBD2. This CDR3 region has 15 residues. Germline loops: CDR1 SGHNT, CDR2 YENEEA. The J segment lost 3 bases and the V segment lost 5 bases, leaving 6 bases of the junction unmatched. CDR3 in amino acids: CASSPRTSGYNEQFF. In DNA, the CDR3 is TGTGCCAGCAGCCCTCGAACTAGCGGCTACAATGAGCAGTTCTTC.

This clone was counted between two and nine times. This chain uses TRBV7-3 with TRBJ2-7; TRBD1 is a possible D gene (5 bases). Trimming left V 2 bases short and J 0 bases short, with 5 bases between. CDR1 and CDR2 from the germline V gene are SGHTA and FQGTGA. The length of the CDR3 is 13 residues. The CDR3 region is CASSLDSSYEQYF. The DNA for the CDR3 is TGTGCCAGCAGCTTAGACAGCTCCTACGAGCAGTACTTC.

The rearrangement links TRBV6-1 to TRBJ2-1, with 7 positions matching TRBD1. The CDR3 has 15 residues. Germline lookup yields CDR1 MNHNS and CDR2 SASEGT. J lost 0 bases, V lost 3 bases, and 2 bases had no gene match. CDR3 nucleotides: TGTGCCAGCAGTGACGCAGGGGGCTCCTACAATGAGCAGTTCTTC. The encoded protein is CASSDAGGSYNEQFF.

Only one count was recorded for this clone. This chain uses TRBV5-1 with TRBJ2-3; 14 nucleotides align to TRBD2. CDR3 size: 17 residues. The germline V gene has CDR1 SGHRS and CDR2 YFSETQ. With V trimmed by 1 base and J by 4 bases, 5 bases remained unmatched. The CDR3 DNA reads TGCGCCAGCAGCTTGCGGGGACTAGCGGGAGCCCCAGATACGCAGTATTTT. The encoded protein is CASSLRGLAGAPDTQYF.

This clone was found a few times. This rearrangement joins TRBV19 to TRBJ1-1; D is possibly TRBD1 (5 bases). There are 14 residues in the CDR3. Trimming removed 7 bases from V and 3 bases from J, with 15 bases in between. Germline values: CDR1 LNHDA, CDR2 SQIVND (reference sequence). The CDR3 loop reads CASIWRGSDTEAFF. DNA of the CDR3: TGTGCCAGTATCTGGAGGGGTTCGGACACTGAAGCTTTCTTT. The whole variable domain, remainder taken from reference TRBV19 and TRBJ1-1, is DGGITQSPKYLFRKEGQNVTLSCEQNLNHDAMYWYRQDPGQGLRLIYYSQIVNDFQKGDIAEGYSVSREKKESFPLTVTSAQKNPTAFYLCASIWRGSDTEAFFGQGTRLTVV.

J is TRBJ1-1 and V is TRBV6-5, with 9 nucleotides matching TRBD1. This CDR3 has 13 residues. Germline V lookup: CDR1 MNHEY, CDR2 SVGAGI. Trimming at V came to 2 bases and at J to 8 bases, leaving 3 bases not matched to a gene. The CDR3 spells CASSYGTGLEAFF. Here the CDR3 DNA reads TGTGCCAGCAGTTACGGGACAGGGTTGGAAGCTTTCTTT.

The gene calls are TRBV10-1 and TRBJ2-1, with 7 nucleotides matching TRBD2. Germline CDR1 is WNHNN and CDR2 is SYGVQD (reference sequence). The ends lost 4 bases at V and 9 bases at J; junction bases unmatched: 9. CDR3 length: 14 amino acids. This chain's CDR3 is CASSAGTTRGEQFF. The DNA of the CDR3 is TGCGCCAGCAGTGCCGGGACTACGAGGGGTGAGCAGTTCTTC.

V and J are TRBV5-5 and TRBJ2-7; no firm D call. V was pared by 6 bases and J by 4 bases, with 8 bases between. CDR3 length: 11 amino acids. Looked up from germline, CDR1 is SGHKS and CDR2 is YYEKEE (reference sequence). This CDR3 is CASMRGYEQYF. The CDR3 region has the DNA TGTGCCAGCATGAGAGGTTACGAGCAGTACTTC. Combining the CDR3 with reference TRBV5-5 and TRBJ2-7 gives the whole variable domain DAGVTQSPTHLIKTRGQQVTLRCSPISGHKSVSWYQQVLGQGPQFIFQYYEKEERGRGNFPDRFSARQFPNYSSELNVNALLLGDSALYLCASMRGYEQYFGPGTRLTVT.

V usage is TRBV6-6 and J usage is TRBJ1-5, with D perhaps matching TRBD1 (5 bases). The CDR3 is 14 residues long. Trimming took off 6 bases at V and 7 bases at J, with 16 bases between the two ends. Germline V gene data show CDR1 as MNHNY and CDR2 as SVGAGI (reference sequence). For the CDR3, the DNA is TGTGCCAGCAGCTGGGGCCAGGGTGGCCAGCCCCAGCATTTT. It translates to CASSWGQGGQPQHF.

This clone was seen just once. This chain connects TRBV18 to TRBJ1-1; D call uncertain. The CDR3 is made up of 15 amino acids. Trimming pared 3 bases from V and 0 bases from J, leaving 11 bases between. The germline CDR1 and CDR2 sequences are KGHSH and LQKENI. CDR3 DNA sequence: TGTGCCAGCTCACCGACCCTTCAGGTGAACACTGAAGCTTTCTTT. Translating gives CASSPTLQVNTEAFF.

This chain connects TRBV4-2 to TRBJ2-1; D uncertain. The CDR3 length is 16 residues. Germline values: CDR1 LGHNA, CDR2 YNFKEQ. The V end lost 4 bases, the J end lost 0 bases, and 13 bases lay between the germline ends. The CDR3 sequence: CASSPRGLSSYNEQFF. In DNA form, the CDR3 reads TGTGCCAGCAGCCCCAGAGGTCTCAGCTCCTACAATGAGCAGTTCTTC.

The chain is built from TRBV6-5 and TRBJ2-1, with 13 bases lining up with TRBD2. This CDR3 is 13 amino acids long. The V segment lost 10 bases and the J segment 8 bases; nucleotides outside the gene matches: 5. Germline V lookup: CDR1 MNHEY, CDR2 SVGAGI. The CDR3 DNA reads TGTGCCATAGGACTAGCGGGAGAAGATGAGCAGTTCTTC. Its translation is CAIGLAGEDEQFF.

The rearrangement links TRBV15 to TRBJ1-5; D perhaps matches TRBD1 (5 bases). The ends were cut back, 3 bases at V and 6 bases at J, with 15 bases in the middle. The germline V gene has CDR1 LNHNV and CDR2 YYDKDF (reference sequence). This CDR3 comprises 15 residues. The CDR3 DNA reads as TGTGCCACCAGCAGTAATCAGGGTTTCACTCAGCCCCAGCATTTT. Protein product: CATSSNQGFTQPQHF.

This clone was counted once. The CDR3 bases are TGTGCCAGCTCACCAGGGGGCGACCAGCCCCAGCATTTT. This codes for CASSPGGDQPQHF. The chain carries TRBV18 and TRBJ1-5; TRBD1 is a possible D gene (6 bases). Germline V CDR1 and CDR2: KGHSH, LQKENI. Trimming stripped 2 bases from V and 7 bases from J, with 9 bases between. CDR3 size: 13 residues.

The genes are TRBV11-2 and TRBJ2-3; 10 nucleotides align to TRBD2. Germline CDR1 is SGHAT and CDR2 is FQNNGV. This CDR3 region has 17 residues. Unmatched junction bases numbered 9, after V lost 1 base and J lost 5 bases. The CDR3 loop reads CASSLARSGRGGDTQYF. The CDR3 nucleotides read TGTGCCAGCAGCTTAGCCCGAAGCGGGAGGGGGGGAGATACGCAGTATTTT.

The V and J genes are TRBV28 and TRBJ1-2; D uncertain. In germline, CDR1 is MDHEN, CDR2 SYDVKM. The CDR3 loop spans 12 amino acids. V was pared by 7 bases and J by 7 bases, with 13 bases between. CDR3 bases: TGTGCCAGCAAAGAGGGAAACGGTGGCTACACCTTC. Its protein is CASKEGNGGYTF.

DNA for the CDR3: TGTGCCAGCAGCTTAGCGATTGGGACTAGCGGGAGAATCGGTTACGAGCAGTACTTC. Translated, it gives CASSLAIGTSGRIGYEQYF. This chain joins TRBV7-6 and TRBJ2-7; 14 nucleotides align to TRBD2. The CDR3 covers 19 residues. Germline V CDR1 and CDR2: SGHVS, FNYEAQ. V lost 0 bases to trimming and J lost 4 bases; unmatched junction nucleotides: 11.

V usage is TRBV4-1 and J usage is TRBJ2-3; D is perhaps TRBD2 (6 bases). Germline V gives CDR1 MGHRA, CDR2 YSYEKL. V was cut by 0 bases and J by 0 bases, with 13 bases left in between. CDR3 length equals 17 residues. CDR3 sequence: CASSQDTGDSSTDTQYF. Here the CDR3 DNA reads TGCGCCAGCAGCCAAGATACGGGAGACTCTAGCACAGATACGCAGTATTTT.

This clone was counted only a few times. This chain uses TRBV28 with TRBJ1-2, with unresolved D. V lost 5 bases and J 4 bases, leaving 11 bases between the germline ends. Germline CDR1 reads MDHEN; CDR2 reads SYDVKM. This CDR3 region has 13 residues. DNA of the CDR3: TGTGCCAGCAGTCCTCGTGGCCGCTATGGCTACACCTTC. Translated, it gives CASSPRGRYGYTF.

This clone was recorded only once. The V and J genes are TRBV7-8 and TRBJ2-6; no clear D gene. The CDR3 is 14 amino acids. V was shortened by 5 bases and J by 5 bases, with 10 bases between the two germline ends. Germline V gene data show CDR1 as SGHVS and CDR2 as FQNEAQ. DNA of the CDR3: TGTGCCAGCAGCCCCGTTACACGGGCCAACGTCCTGACTTTC. Residues: CASSPVTRANVLTF.

The gene calls are TRBV19 and TRBJ2-2, with 9 bases aligning to TRBD1. CDR1 is LNHDA and CDR2 is SQIVND in the germline V gene (reference sequence). This CDR3 is built from 15 residues. The ends lost 5 bases at V and 4 bases at J; junction bases unmatched: 5. DNA of the CDR3: TGTGCCAGTAGTCTACAGGGGGCGAGCACCGGGGAGCTGTTTTTT. Translated, it gives CASSLQGASTGELFF.

The chain joins TRBV7-6 to TRBJ1-1; 8 bases are shared with TRBD1. The V and J ends lost 5 bases and 2 bases, in that order; junction bases with no gene match: 4. The CDR3 extends over 14 amino acids. Germline V gene sequence: CDR1 SGHVS, CDR2 FNYEAQ. The CDR3 sequence: CASSQGAPNTEAFF. The DNA for the CDR3 is TGTGCCAGCAGCCAGGGGGCACCTAACACTGAAGCTTTCTTT.

The V call is TRBV19, the J call TRBJ1-2; maybe TRBD1 (5 bases). Deletions cut 7 bases from V and 4 bases from J, with 19 bases between. The CDR3 sequence is 15 residues long. Germline values: CDR1 LNHDA, CDR2 SQIVND (reference sequence). The chain's CDR3 is CASTQMWGLGYGYTF. The CDR3, as DNA: TGTGCCAGTACCCAAATGTGGGGCTTAGGCTATGGCTACACCTTC.

The chain joins TRBV19 to TRBJ2-5; 10 nucleotides line up with TRBD1. Unmatched junction bases numbered 10, after V lost 5 bases and J lost 4 bases. The CDR3 spans 16 residues. CDR1 is LNHDA, CDR2 SQIVND, per germline (reference sequence). The CDR3 nucleotides are TGTGCCAGTAGTCCAAGACAGGGGGCCCGCGGAGAGACCCAGTACTTC. Amino acid sequence: CASSPRQGARGETQYF.

The chain joins TRBV28 to TRBJ2-7; TRBD1 matches at 8 bases. Per the germline V gene, CDR1 is MDHEN and CDR2 is SYDVKM. CDR3 length equals 15 residues. After removal of 6 bases from V and 3 bases from J, the junction contained 10 bases not matched to a gene. CDR3 residues: CASRRSPGQVYEQYF. CDR3 coding DNA: TGTGCCAGCAGACGATCCCCGGGACAGGTCTACGAGCAGTACTTC.